These 10 T cell receptor beta chains share one sample of origin, sequenced in a study of blood T cells in healthy people across ages. A second PCR of roughly 7 to 11 cycles used a sample-barcoded 5' primer and a J-beta primer mix. Each CDR3 protein gets one entry after TCRdb re-called the 5' RACE reads with MiXCR. Among 850,000 to 1,100,000 distinct CDR3 sequences listed, roughly two fifths were seen once. What was sequenced was blood. The receptors were gathered from a man between 18 and 35 years old in good health.

A few counts support this clonotype. The CDR3 nucleotides are TGCGCCAGCGGAAGTACGAACACTGAAGCTTTCTTT. Protein product: CASGSTNTEAFF. V is TRBV5-1 and J is TRBJ1-1; no clear D gene. The CDR3 is made up of 12 amino acids. Germline V gene sequence: CDR1 SGHRS, CDR2 YFSETQ. The V end lost 7 bases, the J end lost 1 base, and 8 bases lay between the germline ends.

In this sample, this clonotype turned up once. The gene calls are TRBV10-3 and TRBJ1-1; the match to TRBD1 covers 11 bases. The CDR3 extends over 14 amino acids. The germline V gene has CDR1 ENHRY and CDR2 SYGVKD. Unmatched junction bases numbered 10, after V lost 11 bases and J lost 5 bases. This CDR3 reads CAARGQGARTEAFF. The CDR3 DNA reads as TGTGCCGCACGAGGACAGGGGGCGAGAACTGAAGCTTTCTTT.

This clonotype was found a few times. The chain joins TRBV2 to TRBJ1-2; D gene unclear. The CDR3 is 13 residues long. The V gene lost 1 base and the J gene lost 3 bases, with 6 bases spanning the gap. Germline V lookup: CDR1 SNHLY, CDR2 FYNNEI. As DNA, the CDR3 is TGTGCCAGCAGTGAAGAGGGATACTATGGCTACACCTTC. This gives the protein CASSEEGYYGYTF. Full variable domain (outside the CDR3, taken from reference TRBV2 and TRBJ1-2): EPEVTQTPSHQVTQMGQEVILRCVPISNHLYFYWYRQILGQKVEFLVSFYNNEISEKSEIFDDQFSVERPDGSNFTLKIRSTKLEDSAMYFCASSEEGYYGYTFGSGTRLTVV.

This chain links TRBV6-2 or TRBV6-3 with TRBJ1-5, with TRBD1 identical over 10 bases. The germline gives CDR1 MNHEY, CDR2 SVGEGT. This CDR3 is built from 16 residues. The V and J ends lost 5 bases and 7 bases, in that order; junction bases with no gene match: 11. Here the CDR3 DNA reads TGTGCCAGCAGTGAGACATCGACAGGGGGCAGGCAGCCCCAGCATTTT. Translating it yields CASSETSTGGRQPQHF.

The table lists this clonotype with a few counts. V and J are TRBV2 and TRBJ2-1; D possibly corresponds to TRBD1 (5 bases). The germline gives CDR1 SNHLY, CDR2 FYNNEI. There are 13 residues in the CDR3. The chain's CDR3 is CAEGATRNNEQFF. CDR3 DNA: TGTGCGGAAGGGGCCACAAGAAACAATGAGCAGTTCTTC.

Concerning this clonotype: This clone may be a read error of a much larger clone one base away. The chain carries TRBV5-1 and TRBJ2-1; the D is unclear. The CDR3 is 13 amino acids. Germline CDR1 SGHRS, CDR2 YFSETQ. With 1 base removed from V and 5 bases from J, the gap between germline ends came to 7 bases. CDR3 nucleotide sequence: TGCGCCAGCAGCTTGCTACAGAACAATGAGCAGTTCTTC. This translates into CASSLLQNNEQFF.

The gene calls are TRBV12-3 or TRBV12-4 and TRBJ1-2; a weak D match, TRBD1 (6 bases). V was clipped by 5 bases and J by 6 bases, with 16 bases between them. The CDR3 extends over 14 amino acids. CDR3 residues: CASSLVRGSHGYTF. CDR3 DNA: TGTGCCAGCAGTCTTGTCAGGGGAAGCCATGGCTACACCTTC.

In this sample, this clonotype turned up a few times. The chain is built from TRBV9 and TRBJ1-1, with 11 positions matching TRBD1. CDR1 SGDLS and CDR2 YYNGEE come from the germline V gene. V lost 4 bases, J lost 5 bases, and 4 bases stayed unmatched. The CDR3 is 14 residues long. Written as DNA, the CDR3 is TGTGCCAGCAGCCCTAGGGACAGGGGGACTGAAGCTTTCTTT. Translated, it gives CASSPRDRGTEAFF.

The chain has TRBV7-8 and TRBJ2-3; D is unresolved. Trimming pared 8 bases from V and 5 bases from J, leaving 32 bases between. Germline lookup yields CDR1 SGHVS and CDR2 FQNEAQ. This CDR3 contains 19 residues. The CDR3: CASGNHPSSPGSGRDTQYF. CDR3 coding DNA: TGTGCCAGCGGCAACCACCCCTCGTCCCCCGGGTCGGGTAGAGATACGCAGTATTTT.

This clonotype appeared a single time. This sequence joins TRBV20-1 and TRBJ2-1, with D uncertain. V was shortened by 4 bases and J by 2 bases, with 12 bases between the two germline ends. Germline V lookup: CDR1 DFQATT, CDR2 SNEGSKA (reference sequence). CDR3 size: 14 residues. CDR3 amino acids: CSATFGTAYNEQFF. The CDR3 coding sequence is TGCAGTGCTACGTTCGGAACTGCCTACAATGAGCAGTTCTTC.